These T cell receptor beta chains were read from a single sample in a study of T cells in localized non-small cell lung cancer. Assay: immunoSEQ multiplex PCR; the TCRdb copy retains only in-frame clones and omits some. There are more than 45,000 clones in the sample; around 86% occur only once, and 15% to 20% lies in the top ten. Sequences were derived from peripheral blood, sampled before any cancer treatment. These receptors were obtained from a male donor aged 60 or older with stage III squamous cell lung carcinoma. CDR3s include the opening cysteine and the closing phenylalanine or tryptophan. The D gene is left open where the match is weak. Some rows have no size entry. The others give once, few or many, or a class for an expanded clone.

j_gene | v_gene | abundance | d_gene | CDR3nt | CDR3aa
TRBJ1-5 | TRBV9 | NA | NA | TGTGCCAGCAGCGTAGGTCAGGGAGGCAATCAGCCCCAGCATTTT | CASSVGQGGNQPQHF
TRBJ1-5 | TRBV28 | NA | TRBD1 | TGTGCCAGCAGCCCTCTTCAGGGGGCGGGTAAGCAGCCCCAGCATTTT | CASSPLQGAGKQPQHF
TRBJ1-1 | TRBV25-1 | NA | TRBD1 | TGTGCCAACAGTGGACCAAAATACAGGGGGGGGTACACTGAAGCTTTCTTT | CANSGPKYRGGYTEAFF
TRBJ1-1 | TRBV7-2 | NA | TRBD1 | TGTGCCAGCAGCTTATCGCCCCCGACAGGGGAGACGGCTTTCTTT | CASSLSPPTGETAFF
TRBJ1-1 | TRBV19 | NA | TRBD1 | TGTGCCAGTAGTTTCGGGACAGTGCCTGGGTACACTGAAGCTTTCTTT | CASSFGTVPGYTEAFF
TRBJ1-3 | TRBV4-1 | NA | TRBD1 | TGCGCCAGCAGCCAAGGCACCGGACAGGGTGCTGGAAACACCATATATTTT | CASSQGTGQGAGNTIYF
TRBJ2-5 | TRBV19 | NA | NA | TGTGCCAGTACAGGGCAGGGCCAAGAGACCCAGTACTTC | CASTGQGQETQYF
TRBJ1-1 | TRBV28 | NA | NA | TGTGCCAGCAGCCCTACCCCGGGGGTTGGGAACACTGAAGCTTTCTTT | CASSPTPGVGNTEAFF
TRBJ2-7 | TRBV29-1 | once | TRBD1 | TGCAGCGCCAGACAGGGGCCAGCCTACGAGCAGTACTTC | CSARQGPAYEQYF
TRBJ2-1 | TRBV9 | NA | NA | TGTGCCAGCAGCGTAGCTAGCTACAATGAGCAGTTCTTC | CASSVASYNEQFF
TRBJ2-5 | TRBV6-5 | NA | NA | TGTGCCAGCAGAACCGGGGGTCTAGGGGAGACCCAGTACTTC | CASRTGGLGETQYF
TRBJ1-4 | TRBV12-1 | once | NA | TGTGCCAGCAGCTTTAGTTTTGAGGGGCAGGCAACTAATGAAAAACTGTTTTTT | CASSFSFEGQATNEKLFF
TRBJ2-2 | TRBV7-3 | NA | NA | TGTGCCAGCAGCTCGGAAGTGCCCGGGGAGCTGTTTTTT | CASSSEVPGELFF